The 32 T cell receptor beta chains below all came from one sample that was sequenced in a study of OX40 agonist ivuxolimab in advanced cancers. Assay: immunoSEQ multiplex PCR; the TCRdb copy retains only in-frame clones and omits some. The sample holds tens of thousands of clones, roughly 80% seen once. This sample comprised CD4+ or CD8+ T cells sorted from blood, obtained in a trial of the OX40 agonist ivuxolimab. These receptors were collected from an adult with an advanced solid tumor such as melanoma, head and neck, liver or kidney cancer.

This chain uses TRBV7-9 with TRBJ2-7; 10 bases agree with TRBD2. This CDR3 is 18 amino acids long. Germline CDR1 and CDR2: SEHNR and FQNEAQ (reference sequence). Trimming cost V 3 bases and J 2 bases; bases outside gene matches: 13. CDR3 amino acids: CASSFLASGRARAYEQYF. CDR3 DNA: TGTGCCAGCAGCTTTCTGGCAAGCGGGAGGGCCAGGGCCTACGAGCAGTACTTC.

The genes are TRBV7-9 and TRBJ2-5; 7 nucleotides line up with TRBD2. Trimming at V came to 4 bases and at J to 5 bases, leaving 16 bases not matched to a gene. Germline V gene data show CDR1 as SEHNR and CDR2 as FQNEAQ (reference sequence). The CDR3 consists of 17 residues. The CDR3 sequence is CASSSAGSSSRRETQYF. CDR3 coding DNA: TGTGCCAGCAGCTCAGCGGGGTCTAGCTCTCGTCGGGAGACCCAGTACTTC.

This clone was observed a handful of times. V gene TRBV4-2 combines with J gene TRBJ1-5, with unresolved D. The germline CDR1 and CDR2 sequences are LGHNA and YNFKEQ. The germline V and J ends were trimmed by 0 bases and 7 bases, with 7 bases remaining between them. The CDR3 consists of 13 residues. The CDR3 is CASSQDHEQPQHF. CDR3 coding DNA: TGTGCCAGCAGCCAAGATCACGAGCAGCCCCAGCATTTT.

The genes are TRBV19 and TRBJ2-5; D is possibly TRBD1 (7 bases). The V and J ends lost 3 bases and 5 bases respectively, with 25 bases between them. The CDR3 covers 18 residues. Germline CDR1 LNHDA, CDR2 SQIVND (reference sequence). The CDR3 DNA is TGTGCCAGTAGTATGCGGCAGGGGGGCCTCCGAGGTGGGGAGACCCAGTACTTC. Its translation is CASSMRQGGLRGGETQYF.

The chain links TRBV29-1 to TRBJ2-2; a possible D gene is TRBD1 (5 bases). Germline CDR1 is SQVTM and CDR2 is ANQGSEA. The CDR3 extends over 13 amino acids. Trimming left V 6 bases short and J 5 bases short, with 13 bases between. Written as DNA, the CDR3 is TGCAGCGTGTCCAAATCAGGGACCGGGGAGCTGTTTTTT. Protein: CSVSKSGTGELFF.

The rearrangement uses TRBV4-1 and TRBJ1-2, with 8 bases lining up with TRBD1. Trimming cost V 1 base and J 5 bases; bases outside gene matches: 9. This CDR3 is built from 16 residues. Germline-derived CDR1 and CDR2 are MGHRA and YSYEKL. The CDR3 DNA follows: TGCGCCAGCAGCCAAGTACGGAGAACAGGGGGTTATGGCTACACCTTC. Translation gives CASSQVRRTGGYGYTF.

The chain couples TRBV10-3 to TRBJ2-7; D not certain. The CDR3 is 12 residues long. Between the trimmed V and J ends, which lost 3 bases and 3 bases, there was a span of 6 bases. From germline, CDR1 is ENHRY and CDR2 SYGVKD. The CDR3 loop is CAISDPNYEQYF. The CDR3 nucleotides read TGTGCCATCAGTGACCCGAACTACGAGCAGTACTTC.

The rearrangement links TRBV4-2 to TRBJ1-5; 9 nucleotides agree with TRBD1. Germline V CDR1 and CDR2: LGHNA, YNFKEQ. V was pared by 1 base and J by 10 bases, with 5 bases of the junction left unmatched. The CDR3 is 14 residues long. The CDR3 coding sequence is TGTGCCAGCAGCCAAGGGGACAGGGTGCAACCCCAGCATTTT. Its translation is CASSQGDRVQPQHF.

J is TRBJ2-7 and V is TRBV6-1; 7 bases map to TRBD2. The CDR3 runs to 15 residues. V lost 0 bases and J lost 3; bases outside the gene matches: 5. CDR1 and CDR2 (germline): MNHNS, SASEGT. The CDR3 bases are TGTGCCAGCAGTGAAGCACGGGAGGCCTTCTACGAGCAGTACTTC. Its protein is CASSEAREAFYEQYF.

The chain has TRBV5-1 and TRBJ2-2; no firm D call. The germline V gene has CDR1 SGHRS and CDR2 YFSETQ. Trimming removed 7 bases at V and 6 bases at J, with 7 bases between. The CDR3 totals 11 residues. CDR3 in DNA: TGCGCCAGCTCAGCAGCCGGGGAGCTGTTTTTT. It translates to CASSAAGELFF.

The CDR3 loop is CASTASDTLLLDTQYF. Written as DNA, the CDR3 is TGTGCCAGCACCGCTTCCGACACCCTATTATTAGATACGCAGTATTTT. The V gene is TRBV2, the J gene TRBJ2-3; no definite D call. The CDR3 totals 16 residues. V lost 7 bases and J lost 5, with 22 bases in between. Per germline, CDR1 SNHLY and CDR2 FYNNEI.

This chain joins TRBV4-1 and TRBJ1-5; D is ambiguous. Trimming removed 0 bases from V and 2 bases from J, with 14 bases in between. The length of the CDR3 is 17 residues. CDR1 is MGHRA and CDR2 is YSYEKL in the germline V gene. CDR3 amino acids: CASSQETGVRGNQPQHF. DNA of the CDR3: TGCGCCAGCAGCCAAGAGACGGGCGTGAGGGGCAATCAGCCCCAGCATTTT.

This chain links TRBV30 with TRBJ2-1; D is possibly TRBD2 (5 bases). The ends were cut back, 5 bases at V and 7 bases at J, with 15 bases in the middle. The CDR3 loop spans 13 amino acids. Germline V lookup: CDR1 GTSNPN, CDR2 SVGIG (reference sequence). The CDR3 loop is CAWSAGLPNEQFF. The CDR3 DNA sequence: TGTGCCTGGTCCGCGGGCCTTCCTAATGAGCAGTTCTTC.

This clone is deemed medium-sized (0.01 to 0.1%). The chain couples TRBV28 to TRBJ2-7; D may be TRBD1 (6 bases). V lost 5 bases and J 5 bases, leaving 16 bases between the germline ends. The CDR3 length is 14 residues. Germline V lookup: CDR1 MDHEN, CDR2 SYDVKM. CDR3 loop: CASSPGQAPHEQYF. For the CDR3, the DNA is TGTGCCAGCAGTCCGGGACAAGCTCCCCACGAGCAGTACTTC.

The chain joins TRBV6-6 to TRBJ1-3, with no clear D. The CDR3 totals 14 residues. V lost 1 base and J lost 0, with 4 bases in between. Per the germline V gene, CDR1 is MNHNY and CDR2 is SVGAGI (reference sequence). The DNA of the CDR3 is TGTGCCAGCAGTTACTTTGCCTCTGGAAACACCATATATTTT. Amino acids: CASSYFASGNTIYF.

The gene calls are TRBV19 and TRBJ2-6, with D uncertain. CDR3 size: 13 residues. Trimming cost V 3 bases and J 12 bases, with 12 bases left between them. CDR1 is LNHDA, CDR2 SQIVND, per germline (reference sequence). In DNA, the CDR3 is TGTGCCAGTAGTATGGGTGGGATTAGCGTCCTGACTTTC. Translated, it gives CASSMGGISVLTF.

The gene calls are TRBV19 and TRBJ1-4; TRBD1 is a possible D gene (5 bases). Trimming left V 5 bases short and J 4 bases short, with 14 bases between. This CDR3 is 15 amino acids long. In germline, CDR1 is LNHDA, CDR2 SQIVND (reference sequence). CDR3 protein: CASSPRQPNNEKLFF. As DNA, the CDR3 is TGTGCCAGTAGTCCGAGACAGCCAAATAATGAAAAACTGTTTTTT.

This chain connects TRBV5-1 to TRBJ2-7; 7 bases line up with TRBD1. The CDR3 loop spans 12 amino acids. After removal of 3 bases from V and 4 bases from J, the junction contained 1 base not matched to a gene. The germline gives CDR1 SGHRS, CDR2 YFSETQ. The chain's CDR3 is CASSSQGYEQYF. In DNA form, the CDR3 reads TGCGCCAGCAGCTCACAGGGGTACGAGCAGTACTTC.

The rearrangement links TRBV4-1 to TRBJ1-2; TRBD1 agrees at 7 bases. The CDR3 loop spans 17 amino acids. V lost 6 bases to trimming and J lost 2 bases; unmatched junction nucleotides: 15. Germline V gene sequence: CDR1 MGHRA, CDR2 YSYEKL. CDR3 nucleotide sequence: TGCGCCAGCAGACTGTGGACAGGCCAAGAAACAAACTATGGCTACACCTTC. Its protein product is CASRLWTGQETNYGYTF.

This chain joins TRBV5-1 and TRBJ1-2, with 7 bases that match TRBD1. The germline V gene has CDR1 SGHRS and CDR2 YFSETQ. The V and J ends lost 3 bases and 8 bases, in that order; junction bases with no gene match: 16. CDR3 length: 16 amino acids. This CDR3 reads CASSWGSGQSFGGYTF. The CDR3 DNA follows: TGCGCCAGCAGCTGGGGCTCGGGACAGTCTTTCGGGGGCTACACCTTC.

The chain has TRBV5-1 and TRBJ2-6; D is undetermined. The V end was cut by 0 bases, the J end by 0 bases, with 10 bases between. CDR1 is SGHRS and CDR2 is YFSETQ in the germline V gene. The CDR3 consists of 17 residues. CDR3 DNA sequence: TGCGCCAGCAGCTTGGTTCCACAAGGCTCTGGGGCCAACGTCCTGACTTTC. It translates to CASSLVPQGSGANVLTF.

The chain is built from TRBV5-1 and TRBJ2-5; 10 bases align to TRBD1. The V gene's germline CDR1 is SGHRS and CDR2 YFSETQ. V was clipped by 3 bases and J by 3 bases; unmatched bases: 14. This CDR3 region has 18 residues. The CDR3 DNA follows: TGCGCCAGCAGCTGGGGGACTGGGACAGGGGCCGACAAAGAGACCCAGTACTTC. Its translation: CASSWGTGTGADKETQYF.

The chain combines TRBV4-1 with TRBJ1-4, with TRBD1 as a possible D gene (6 bases). The CDR3 consists of 16 residues. With 1 base removed from V and 5 bases from J, the gap between germline ends came to 14 bases. CDR1 MGHRA and CDR2 YSYEKL come from the germline V gene. The CDR3 DNA reads TGCGCCAGCAGCCAAGCTTGGGCAGGGGCAAATGAAAAACTGTTTTTT. Residues: CASSQAWAGANEKLFF.

The chain has TRBV7-9 and TRBJ2-3, with D unclear. Germline CDR1 SEHNR, CDR2 FQNEAQ (reference sequence). This CDR3 is built from 14 residues. V lost 8 bases and J 0 bases, leaving 12 bases between the germline ends. The CDR3 DNA is TGTGCCAGCGGAATCGGTGTTAGCACAGATACGCAGTATTTT. Translated: CASGIGVSTDTQYF.

The J gene is TRBJ2-7, the V gene TRBV30, with a possible D match to TRBD1 (7 bases). V was pared by 2 bases and J by 7 bases, with 15 bases between. The V gene's germline CDR1 is GTSNPN and CDR2 SVGIG (reference sequence). This CDR3 region has 13 residues. The CDR3 nucleotides read TGTGCCTGGAGTCGGAAGGGGGCGGGGGAGCAGTACTTC. It is translated as CAWSRKGAGEQYF.

V usage is TRBV30 and J usage is TRBJ2-7, with D possibly called TRBD1 or TRBD2 (5 bases each). This CDR3 comprises 12 residues. CDR1 and CDR2 (germline): GTSNPN, SVGIG (reference sequence). V lost 5 bases and J lost 0, with 8 bases in between. The chain's CDR3 is CAWGGASYEQYF. CDR3 bases: TGTGCCTGGGGGGGTGCCTCCTACGAGCAGTACTTC.

This chain links TRBV7-9 with TRBJ1-1; D not certain. The CDR3 totals 15 residues. V was shortened by 4 bases and J by 6 bases, with 18 bases between the two germline ends. Germline V gives CDR1 SEHNR, CDR2 FQNEAQ (reference sequence). CDR3 protein: CASSSRGVGSAEAFF. Here the CDR3 DNA reads TGTGCCAGCAGCTCTCGGGGTGTGGGGAGCGCTGAAGCTTTCTTT.

J is TRBJ1-3 and V is TRBV7-2, with D possibly being TRBD1 (5 bases). Trimming cost V 3 bases and J 4 bases, with 7 bases left between them. The CDR3 length is 13 residues. Per germline, CDR1 SGHTA and CDR2 FQGNSA. The CDR3 sequence is CASSLTEGNTIYF. The CDR3 nucleotides read TGTGCCAGCAGCTTGACAGAGGGAAACACCATATATTTT.

This clone was seen just once. The V gene is TRBV19, the J gene TRBJ1-5; no reliable D call. Trimming cost V 0 bases and J 7 bases, with 10 bases left between them. The CDR3 runs 14 residues. Germline V gives CDR1 LNHDA, CDR2 SQIVND (reference sequence). The CDR3, as DNA: TGTGCCAGTAGTATAGACACGGGCGGCCAGCCCCAGCATTTT. Translation: CASSIDTGGQPQHF.

The chain is built from TRBV2 and TRBJ1-5; 8 bases fit TRBD1. Germline V gene data show CDR1 as SNHLY and CDR2 as FYNNEI. There are 15 residues in the CDR3. Unmatched junction bases numbered 7, after V lost 7 bases and J lost 2 bases. In DNA form, the CDR3 reads TGTGCCAGCACCACAGGGGGGGGAGGCAATCAGCCCCAGCATTTT. Translating gives CASTTGGGGNQPQHF.

V gene TRBV28 combines with J gene TRBJ1-1; D is perhaps TRBD1 (6 bases). The CDR3 consists of 13 residues. Deletions cut 5 bases from V and 11 bases from J, with 18 bases between. Germline-derived CDR1 and CDR2 are MDHEN and SYDVKM. Here the CDR3 reads CASSPGQRAGAFF. The DNA for the CDR3 is TGTGCCAGCAGTCCTGGACAGCGGGCCGGGGCTTTCTTT.

The V and J genes are TRBV11-1 and TRBJ1-1; no reliable D call. The CDR3 has 15 amino acids. The germline V and J ends were trimmed by 0 bases and 5 bases, with 13 bases remaining between them. The germline gives CDR1 SGHAT, CDR2 FQDESV (reference sequence). The CDR3: CASSLANGAGTEAFF. The CDR3 region has the DNA TGTGCCAGCAGCTTAGCGAACGGCGCAGGAACTGAAGCTTTCTTT.